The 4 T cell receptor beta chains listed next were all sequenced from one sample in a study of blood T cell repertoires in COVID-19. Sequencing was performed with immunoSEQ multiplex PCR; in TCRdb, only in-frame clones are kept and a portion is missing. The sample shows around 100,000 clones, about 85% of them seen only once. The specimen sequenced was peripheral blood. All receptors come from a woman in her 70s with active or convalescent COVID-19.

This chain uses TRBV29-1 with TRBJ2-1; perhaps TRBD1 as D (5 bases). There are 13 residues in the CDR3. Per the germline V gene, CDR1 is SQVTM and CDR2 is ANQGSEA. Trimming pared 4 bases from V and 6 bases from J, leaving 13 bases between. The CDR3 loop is CSVARQGLNEQFF. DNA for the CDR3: TGCAGCGTTGCGAGGCAGGGCCTCAATGAGCAGTTCTTC.

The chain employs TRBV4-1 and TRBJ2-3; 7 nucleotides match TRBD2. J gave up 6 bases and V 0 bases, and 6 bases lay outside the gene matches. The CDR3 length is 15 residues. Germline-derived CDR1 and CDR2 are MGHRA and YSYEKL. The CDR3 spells CASSQDSGVADTQYF. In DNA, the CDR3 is TGCGCCAGCAGCCAAGACAGCGGGGTGGCCGATACGCAGTATTTT.

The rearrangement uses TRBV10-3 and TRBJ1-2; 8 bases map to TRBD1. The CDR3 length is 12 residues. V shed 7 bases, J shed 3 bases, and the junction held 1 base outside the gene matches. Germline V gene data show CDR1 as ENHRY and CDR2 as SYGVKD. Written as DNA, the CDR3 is TGTGCCATCAAGGGACAGGACTATGGCTACACCTTC. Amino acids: CAIKGQDYGYTF.

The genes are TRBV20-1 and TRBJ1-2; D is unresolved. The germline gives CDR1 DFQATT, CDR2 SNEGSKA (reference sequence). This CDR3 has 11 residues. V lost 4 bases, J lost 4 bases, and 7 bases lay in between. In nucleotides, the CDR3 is TGCAGTGCTAAATCGGGCTATGGCTACACCTTC. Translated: CSAKSGYGYTF.